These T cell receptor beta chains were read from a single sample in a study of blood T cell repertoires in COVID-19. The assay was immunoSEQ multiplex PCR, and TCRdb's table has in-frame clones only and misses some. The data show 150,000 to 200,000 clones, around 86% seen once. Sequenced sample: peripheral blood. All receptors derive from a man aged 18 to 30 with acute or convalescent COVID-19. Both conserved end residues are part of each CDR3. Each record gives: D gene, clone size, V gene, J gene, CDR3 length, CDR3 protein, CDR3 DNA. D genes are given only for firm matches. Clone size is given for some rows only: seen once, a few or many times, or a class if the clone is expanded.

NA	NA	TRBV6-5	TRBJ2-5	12	CASKLASETQYF	TGTGCCAGCAAACTAGCCTCAGAGACCCAGTACTTC
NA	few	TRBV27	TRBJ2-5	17	CASSPYPPGRARETQYF	TGTGCCAGCTCCCCCTACCCCCCCGGCAGGGCCCGAGAGACCCAGTACTTC
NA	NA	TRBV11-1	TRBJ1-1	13	CASSLLQRTEAFF	TGTGCCAGCAGCTTATTGCAGCGAACTGAAGCTTTCTTT
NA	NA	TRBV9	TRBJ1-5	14	CASSVGDNHQPQHF	TGTGCCAGCAGCGTAGGGGACAACCATCAGCCCCAGCATTTT
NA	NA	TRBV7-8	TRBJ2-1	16	CASSSPHVGKYNEQFF	TGTGCCAGCAGCTCTCCCCATGTTGGCAAATACAATGAGCAGTTCTTC
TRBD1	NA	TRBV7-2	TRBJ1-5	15	CASSANRDRNQPQHF	TGTGCCAGCAGCGCCAACCGGGACAGAAATCAGCCCCAGCATTTT
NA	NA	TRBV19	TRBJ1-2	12	CASSIVGGGYTF	TGTGCCAGTAGTATAGTAGGAGGCGGCTACACCTTC
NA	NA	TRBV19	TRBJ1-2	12	CASINRNYGYTF	TGTGCCAGTATCAACAGGAACTATGGCTACACCTTC
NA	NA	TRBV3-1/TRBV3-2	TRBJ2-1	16	CASSQDLLRSYNEQFF	TGTGCCAGCAGCCAAGATCTTCTCAGATCCTACAATGAGCAGTTCTTC
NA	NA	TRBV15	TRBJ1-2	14	CATSRAGSAYGYTF	TGTGCCACCAGCAGAGCGGGGTCCGCTTATGGCTACACCTTC
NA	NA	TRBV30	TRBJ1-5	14	CAWNSGDRNQPQHF	TGTGCCTGGAACTCGGGGGATCGGAATCAGCCCCAGCATTTT
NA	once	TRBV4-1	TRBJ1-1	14	CASSPVEGNTEAFF	TGCGCCAGCAGCCCGGTTGAGGGGAACACTGAAGCTTTCTTT
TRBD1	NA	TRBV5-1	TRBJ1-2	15	CASSFGTGYNYGYTF	TGCGCCAGCAGCTTTGGGACAGGCTATAACTATGGCTACACCTTC
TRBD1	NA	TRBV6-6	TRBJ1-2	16	CASSYTLGTGVGGYTF	TGTGCCAGCAGTTACACTTTAGGGACAGGGGTCGGAGGCTACACCTTC
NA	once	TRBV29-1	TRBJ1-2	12	CSVEAVPYGYTF	TGCAGCGTTGAAGCAGTCCCCTATGGCTACACCTTC
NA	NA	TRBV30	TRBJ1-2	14	CAWSVGGVPYGYTF	TGTGCCTGGAGTGTAGGAGGGGTCCCTTATGGCTACACCTTC
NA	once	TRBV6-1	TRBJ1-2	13	CATRGRGNNGYTF	TGTGCCACACGAGGGAGGGGCAACAATGGCTACACCTTC